One and the same sample provided the 27 T cell receptor beta chains below, sequenced in a study of blood T cell repertoires in COVID-19 (dated by TCRdb to 2018 to 2021). The library was obtained by the immunoSEQ multiplex PCR assay. The table was pulled from immuneACCESS by TCRdb, which kept in-frame rearrangements only. Such tables lose some clones; where checked, under half of the loss comes from unresolved V genes, and the rest has no known cause. This sample gives approximately 88,000 clones in total; roughly 82% of them show up just once. Of the sample, 20% is held by the ten largest clones. Material for sequencing was peripheral blood. The source of these receptors is a woman of 80 years or more with active or convalescent COVID-19.

J is TRBJ1-3 and V is TRBV15, with TRBD1 as a possible D gene (5 bases). The CDR3 extends over 18 amino acids. Germline V gives CDR1 LNHNV, CDR2 YYDKDF (reference sequence). V lost 1 base and J lost 4, with 20 bases in between. CDR3 protein: CATSRVDRTGVPGNTIYF. DNA of the CDR3: TGTGCCACCAGCAGAGTCGATCGGACGGGGGTTCCCGGAAACACCATATATTTT.

This sequence joins TRBV15 and TRBJ1-6, with TRBD1 as a possible D gene (6 bases). The CDR3 totals 15 residues. Germline V gene data show CDR1 as LNHNV and CDR2 as YYDKDF (reference sequence). V was trimmed by 5 bases and J by 10 bases, leaving 18 bases between them. The CDR3 loop is CATSETGTPSSPLHF. The DNA of the CDR3 is TGTGCCACCAGCGAGACAGGTACGCCGAGCTCACCCCTCCACTTT.

V usage is TRBV6-6 and J usage is TRBJ2-5, with a tentative D call TRBD2 (6 bases). Trimming stripped 0 bases from V and 3 bases from J, with 14 bases between. Germline loops: CDR1 MNHNY, CDR2 SVGAGI (reference sequence). The CDR3 is 16 residues long. CDR3 nucleotides: TGTGCCAGCAGTTACTCAGGGCGGGGTCGGGAAGAGACCCAGTACTTC. Protein sequence: CASSYSGRGREETQYF.

This sequence joins TRBV7-2 and TRBJ2-5, with a weak D call TRBD2 (6 bases). This CDR3 has 14 amino acids. The germline CDR1 and CDR2 sequences are SGHTA and FQGNSA. V was clipped by 8 bases and J by 1 base, with 14 bases between them. The CDR3 is CASAEVAVQETQYF. DNA for the CDR3: TGTGCCAGCGCGGAGGTAGCGGTCCAAGAGACCCAGTACTTC.

The chain carries TRBV3-1 (or the pseudogene TRBV3-2) and TRBJ2-5; weak D call: TRBD1 (6 bases). Deletions cut 1 base from V and 3 bases from J, with 6 bases between. CDR1 and CDR2 (germline): LGHDT, YNNKEL (reference sequence). CDR3 size: 13 residues. In DNA, the CDR3 is TGTGCCAGCAGCCAAGGGACAGAAGAGACCCAGTACTTC. Protein product: CASSQGTEETQYF.

The genes are TRBV7-2 and TRBJ2-3; the match to TRBD2 covers 13 bases. After removal of 4 bases from V and 4 bases from J, the junction contained 2 bases not matched to a gene. Looked up from germline, CDR1 is SGHTA and CDR2 is FQGNSA. The CDR3 loop spans 15 amino acids. DNA for the CDR3: TGTGCCAGCAGCTACACTAGCGGGGGGGCAGATACGCAGTATTTT. This codes for CASSYTSGGADTQYF.

This sequence joins TRBV2 and TRBJ2-7, with 9 bases that match TRBD2. This CDR3 region has 15 residues. V dropped 1 base and J dropped 6; count of bases not matched to a gene: 7. Germline V gene data show CDR1 as SNHLY and CDR2 as FYNNEI. The chain's CDR3 is CASSEGLAGRSEQYF. The DNA for the CDR3 is TGTGCCAGCAGTGAAGGTCTAGCGGGGAGATCCGAGCAGTACTTC.

The chain has TRBV13 and TRBJ1-2, with 8 bases fitting TRBD1. In germline, CDR1 is PRHDT, CDR2 FYEKMQ (reference sequence). V gave up 0 bases and J gave up 8 bases; unmatched junction bases: 5. CDR3 length: 14 amino acids. CDR3 loop: CASSLGNTGGGYTF. The CDR3 region has the DNA TGTGCCAGCAGCTTAGGAAACACAGGGGGAGGCTACACCTTC.

The V and J genes are TRBV28 and TRBJ2-3, with TRBD2 matching over 7 bases. The CDR3 extends over 17 amino acids. Trimming cost V 5 bases and J 0 bases; bases outside gene matches: 11. Germline V lookup: CDR1 MDHEN, CDR2 SYDVKM. CDR3 residues: CASSPNLAGASTDTQYF. Here the CDR3 DNA reads TGTGCCAGCAGTCCTAACTTAGCGGGTGCTAGCACAGATACGCAGTATTTT. The full variable domain, with the rest looked up from reference TRBV28 and TRBJ2-3, is DVKVTQSSRYLVKRTGEKVFLECVQDMDHENMFWYRQDPGLGLRLIYFSYDVKMKEKGDIPEGYSVSREKKERFSLILESASTNQTSMYLCASSPNLAGASTDTQYFGPGTRLTVL.

V gene TRBV5-1 combines with J gene TRBJ2-7; D is ambiguous. Germline CDR1 is SGHRS and CDR2 is YFSETQ. Trimming removed 0 bases from V and 5 bases from J, with 21 bases in between. This CDR3 has 17 residues. The CDR3 DNA follows: TGCGCCAGCAGCTTGGGAGAATATTTTACCGGGTCTGACGAGCAGTACTTC. This sequence encodes CASSLGEYFTGSDEQYF.

J is TRBJ2-7 and V is TRBV6-6, with D tentatively TRBD1 (5 bases). V gave up 7 bases and J gave up 0 bases, with 7 bases separating them. CDR1 and CDR2 from the germline V gene are MNHNY and SVGAGI (reference sequence). This CDR3 contains 12 residues. CDR3: CASTDSSYEQYF. CDR3 bases: TGTGCCAGCACCGACAGCTCCTACGAGCAGTACTTC.

The J gene is TRBJ2-5, the V gene TRBV5-1, with 9 bases that match TRBD1. The J segment lost 1 base and the V segment lost 5 bases, leaving 6 bases of the junction unmatched. The V gene's germline CDR1 is SGHRS and CDR2 YFSETQ. The CDR3 runs 15 residues. The chain's CDR3 is CASSQTGGPQETQYF. CDR3 DNA: TGCGCCAGCAGTCAAACAGGGGGCCCCCAAGAGACCCAGTACTTC.

The rearrangement joins TRBV6-5 to TRBJ1-2; no firm D call. The CDR3 extends over 12 amino acids. Looked up from germline, CDR1 is MNHEY and CDR2 is SVGAGI. V lost 6 bases, J lost 4 bases, and 9 bases lay in between. The CDR3 region has the DNA TGTGCCAGCAGCAGCCCGGGCTATGGCTACACCTTC. This sequence encodes CASSSPGYGYTF.

The CDR3 spells CASSLEGDTEAFF. DNA of the CDR3: TGTGCCAGCAGCTTAGAGGGGGACACTGAAGCTTTCTTT. The V call is TRBV7-9, the J call TRBJ1-1; D perhaps matches TRBD1 (6 bases). This CDR3 has 13 amino acids. CDR1 and CDR2 from the germline V gene are SEHNR and FQNEAQ (reference sequence). V lost 1 base and J lost 3, with 6 bases in between.

The chain couples TRBV2 to TRBJ1-5; possibly TRBD1 for D (5 bases). The CDR3 covers 15 residues. Trimming pared 4 bases from V and 4 bases from J, leaving 14 bases between. Germline loops: CDR1 SNHLY, CDR2 FYNNEI. The CDR3 DNA is TGTGCCAGCAGTGTGACGGGGGGTCGAAATCAGCCCCAGCATTTT. It translates to CASSVTGGRNQPQHF.

The V and J genes are TRBV11-2 and TRBJ2-6, with 7 positions matching TRBD1. Germline values: CDR1 SGHAT, CDR2 FQNNGV. With V trimmed by 6 bases and J by 0 bases, 5 bases remained unmatched. The CDR3 extends over 16 amino acids. This CDR3 is CASRSTGVSGANVLTF. The CDR3 nucleotides are TGTGCCAGCAGGTCCACAGGGGTCTCTGGGGCCAACGTCCTGACTTTC.

The chain uses TRBV7-2 and TRBJ1-5; maybe TRBD1 (5 bases). Trimming stripped 1 base from V and 0 bases from J, with 10 bases between. Germline values: CDR1 SGHTA, CDR2 FQGNSA. This CDR3 region has 16 residues. CDR3 sequence reads: CASSLDGAISNQPQHF. The CDR3 region has the DNA TGTGCCAGCAGCTTAGATGGGGCTATTAGCAATCAGCCCCAGCATTTT.

This clone has just a few counts. The rearrangement links TRBV2 to TRBJ2-1; TRBD1 matches 10 bases. This CDR3 comprises 14 residues. After removal of 7 bases from V and 5 bases from J, the junction contained 5 bases not matched to a gene. Germline V gene sequence: CDR1 SNHLY, CDR2 FYNNEI. The CDR3 loop reads CASKMDRGDNEQFF. The DNA for the CDR3 is TGTGCCAGCAAGATGGACAGGGGGGACAATGAGCAGTTCTTC. The entire variable domain, with the rest obtained from reference TRBV2 and TRBJ2-1, is as follows: EPEVTQTPSHQVTQMGQEVILRCVPISNHLYFYWYRQILGQKVEFLVSFYNNEISEKSEIFDDQFSVERPDGSNFTLKIRSTKLEDSAMYFCASKMDRGDNEQFFGPGTRLTVL.

This clone was observed a handful of times. The chain carries TRBV3-1 (or the pseudogene TRBV3-2) and TRBJ1-4; the D gene is possibly TRBD1 (5 bases). The length of the CDR3 is 14 residues. The V gene lost 9 bases and the J gene lost 5 bases, with 16 bases spanning the gap. Germline CDR1 LGHDT, CDR2 YNNKEL (reference sequence). CDR3 amino acids: CASPDSQLNEKLFF. As DNA, the CDR3 is TGTGCCAGTCCCGACAGCCAGCTCAATGAAAAACTGTTTTTT.

This sequence joins TRBV6-5 and TRBJ2-3; TRBD2 matches at 8 bases. The CDR3 covers 14 residues. Trimming cost V 6 bases and J 4 bases; bases outside gene matches: 6. The germline V gene encodes CDR1 MNHEY and CDR2 SVGAGI. The CDR3 spells CASRPGLGSDTQYF. The CDR3 region has the DNA TGTGCCAGCAGGCCGGGACTAGGCTCAGATACGCAGTATTTT.

The CDR3 spells CASSITGQSPLHF. CDR3 in DNA: TGTGCCAGCAGTATCACAGGCCAATCACCCCTCCACTTT. The chain employs TRBV12-3 or TRBV12-4 and TRBJ1-6, with a possible D match to TRBD1 (5 bases). This CDR3 contains 13 residues. The V end lost 5 bases, the J end lost 10 bases, and 12 bases lay between the germline ends.

About this clone: Within the sample, other DNA sequences also encode this same CDR3. The rearrangement joins TRBV25-1 to TRBJ1-2; D perhaps matches TRBD1 (6 bases). The CDR3 sequence is 12 residues long. Trimming removed 2 bases from V and 8 bases from J, with 9 bases in between. Germline CDR1 reads MGHDK; CDR2 reads SYGVNS. CDR3 protein: CASSEGGSGYTF. CDR3 in DNA: TGTGCCAGCAGTGAAGGGGGCTCGGGCTACACCTTC.

The chain links TRBV15 to TRBJ2-1; 15 positions match TRBD2. V lost 1 base and J lost 4; bases outside the gene matches: 5. Germline-derived CDR1 and CDR2 are LNHNV and YYDKDF (reference sequence). This CDR3 is built from 18 residues. CDR3 nucleotides: TGTGCCACCAGCAGAGGGACTAGCGGGGGGGCCAGGTACAATGAGCAGTTCTTC. The encoded protein is CATSRGTSGGARYNEQFF. Combining the CDR3 with reference TRBV15 and TRBJ2-1 gives the whole variable domain DAMVIQNPRYQVTQFGKPVTLSCSQTLNHNVMYWYQQKSSQAPKLLFHYYDKDFNNEADTPDNFQSRRPNTSFCFLDIRSPGLGDTAMYLCATSRGTSGGARYNEQFFGPGTRLTVL.

The table lists this clone with a count of one. Here the CDR3 DNA reads TGTGCCAGCAGCGGTTATTACAATGAGCAGTTCTTC. This encodes CASSGYYNEQFF. The rearrangement uses TRBV9 and TRBJ2-1; D call uncertain. V lost 3 bases to trimming and J lost 4 bases, with 5 bases between them. The CDR3 length is 12 residues. The germline V gene encodes CDR1 SGDLS and CDR2 YYNGEE.

The gene calls are TRBV28 and TRBJ2-3; 7 bases align to TRBD2. J gave up 4 bases and V 3 bases, and 10 bases lay outside the gene matches. CDR1 and CDR2 (germline): MDHEN, SYDVKM. The CDR3 contains 16 residues. The chain's CDR3 is CASSFATGGISDTQYF. DNA for the CDR3: TGTGCCAGCAGTTTCGCAACGGGGGGAATTTCAGATACGCAGTATTTT.

This chain joins TRBV10-3 and TRBJ1-6, with D possibly matching TRBD1 (6 bases). The CDR3 totals 14 residues. Trimming removed 6 bases from V and 9 bases from J, with 15 bases in between. Per germline, CDR1 ENHRY and CDR2 SYGVKD. The CDR3 sequence is CAISAGTTTSPLHF. The CDR3 nucleotides are TGTGCCATCAGCGCTGGGACAACCACTTCACCCCTCCACTTT.

This clone was counted a few times. The chain carries TRBV4-1 and TRBJ1-2; 12 bases match TRBD1. The CDR3 is made up of 17 amino acids. V gave up 3 bases and J gave up 6 bases; unmatched junction bases: 11. Germline-derived CDR1 and CDR2 are MGHRA and YSYEKL. CDR3 sequence reads: CASSQFSAGTGGDGYTF. CDR3 coding DNA: TGCGCCAGCAGCCAGTTTAGTGCCGGGACAGGGGGCGATGGCTACACCTTC.